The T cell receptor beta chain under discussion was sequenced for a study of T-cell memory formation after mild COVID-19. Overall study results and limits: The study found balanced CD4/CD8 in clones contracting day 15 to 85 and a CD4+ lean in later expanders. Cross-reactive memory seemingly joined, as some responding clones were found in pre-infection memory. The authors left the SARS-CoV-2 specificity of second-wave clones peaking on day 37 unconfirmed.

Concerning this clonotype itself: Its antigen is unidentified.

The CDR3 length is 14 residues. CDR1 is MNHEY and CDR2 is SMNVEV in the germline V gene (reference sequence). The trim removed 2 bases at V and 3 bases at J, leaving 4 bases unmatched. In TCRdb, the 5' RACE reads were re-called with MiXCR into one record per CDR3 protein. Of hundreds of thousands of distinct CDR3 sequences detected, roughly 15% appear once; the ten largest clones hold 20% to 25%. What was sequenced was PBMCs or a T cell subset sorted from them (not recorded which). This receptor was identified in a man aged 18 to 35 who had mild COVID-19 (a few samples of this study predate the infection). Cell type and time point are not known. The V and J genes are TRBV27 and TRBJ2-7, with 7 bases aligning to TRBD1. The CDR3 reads CASSLNWDSYEQYF. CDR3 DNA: TGTGCCAGCAGTTTAAACTGGGACAGCTACGAGCAGTACTTC.